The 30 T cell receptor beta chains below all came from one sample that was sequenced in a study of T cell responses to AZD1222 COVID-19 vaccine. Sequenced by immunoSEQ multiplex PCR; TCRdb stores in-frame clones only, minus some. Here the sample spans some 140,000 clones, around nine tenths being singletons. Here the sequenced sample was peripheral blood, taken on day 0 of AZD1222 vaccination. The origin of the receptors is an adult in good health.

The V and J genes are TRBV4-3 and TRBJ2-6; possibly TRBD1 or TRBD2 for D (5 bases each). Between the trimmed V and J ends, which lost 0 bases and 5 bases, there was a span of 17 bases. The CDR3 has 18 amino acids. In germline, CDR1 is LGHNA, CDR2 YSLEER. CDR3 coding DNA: TGCGCCAGCAGCCAAGATCTGTATCCAGGGAGTAGGGCCAACGTCCTGACTTTC. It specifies CASSQDLYPGSRANVLTF.

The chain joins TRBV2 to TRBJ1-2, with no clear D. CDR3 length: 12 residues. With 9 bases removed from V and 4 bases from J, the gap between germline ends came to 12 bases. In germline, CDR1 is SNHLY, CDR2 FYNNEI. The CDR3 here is CASGEKVYGYTF. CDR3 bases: TGTGCCAGTGGGGAGAAGGTCTATGGCTACACCTTC.

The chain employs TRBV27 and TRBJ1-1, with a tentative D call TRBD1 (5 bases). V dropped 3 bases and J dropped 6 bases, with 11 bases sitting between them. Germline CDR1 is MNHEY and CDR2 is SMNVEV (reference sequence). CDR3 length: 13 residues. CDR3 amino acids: CASSFWGEPEAFF. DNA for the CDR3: TGTGCCAGCAGTTTCTGGGGCGAACCTGAAGCTTTCTTT.

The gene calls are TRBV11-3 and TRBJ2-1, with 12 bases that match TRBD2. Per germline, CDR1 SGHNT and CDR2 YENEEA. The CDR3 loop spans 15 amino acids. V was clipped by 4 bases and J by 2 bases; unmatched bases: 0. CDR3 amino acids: CASSSSGGAYNEQFF. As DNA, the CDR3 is TGTGCCAGCAGCTCTAGCGGGGGGGCCTACAATGAGCAGTTCTTC.

CDR3 nucleotides: TGTGCCAGCAGCGCACAGGGCACTGAAGCTTTCTTT. Encoded protein: CASSAQGTEAFF. The rearrangement links TRBV9 to TRBJ1-1, with a tentative D call TRBD1 (6 bases). Trimming cost V 3 bases and J 4 bases, with 7 bases left between them. The CDR3 has 12 residues. Germline V gives CDR1 SGDLS, CDR2 YYNGEE. Full variable domain (missing parts from reference TRBV9 and TRBJ1-1): DSGVTQTPKHLITATGQRVTLRCSPRSGDLSVYWYQQSLDQGLQFLIQYYNGEERAKGNILERFSAQQFPDLHSELNLSSLELGDSALYFCASSAQGTEAFFGQGTRLTVV.

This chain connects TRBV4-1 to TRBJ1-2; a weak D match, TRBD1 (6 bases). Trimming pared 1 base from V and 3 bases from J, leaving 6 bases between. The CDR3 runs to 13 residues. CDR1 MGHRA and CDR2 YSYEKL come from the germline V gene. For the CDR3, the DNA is TGCGCCAGCAGCCAAGCAGGGGACTATGGCTACACCTTC. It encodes CASSQAGDYGYTF.

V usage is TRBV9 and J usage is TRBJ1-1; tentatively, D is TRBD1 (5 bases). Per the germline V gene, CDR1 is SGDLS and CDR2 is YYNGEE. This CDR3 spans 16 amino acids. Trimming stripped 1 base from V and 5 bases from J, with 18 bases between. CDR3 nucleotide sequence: TGTGCCAGCAGCGTAAGCTGGCAGGGAGGGGTGACTGAAGCTTTCTTT. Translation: CASSVSWQGGVTEAFF.

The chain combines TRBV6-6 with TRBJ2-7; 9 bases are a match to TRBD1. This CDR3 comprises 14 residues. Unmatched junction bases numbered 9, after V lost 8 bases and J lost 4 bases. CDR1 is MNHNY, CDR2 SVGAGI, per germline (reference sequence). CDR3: CASPRGQGPYEQYF. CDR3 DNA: TGTGCCAGCCCCAGGGGACAGGGTCCGTACGAGCAGTACTTC.

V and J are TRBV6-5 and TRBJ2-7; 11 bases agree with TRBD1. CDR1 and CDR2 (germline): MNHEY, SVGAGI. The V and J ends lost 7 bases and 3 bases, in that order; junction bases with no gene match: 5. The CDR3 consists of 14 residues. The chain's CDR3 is CASTGQGASYEQYF. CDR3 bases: TGTGCCAGCACCGGACAGGGGGCTAGCTACGAGCAGTACTTC.

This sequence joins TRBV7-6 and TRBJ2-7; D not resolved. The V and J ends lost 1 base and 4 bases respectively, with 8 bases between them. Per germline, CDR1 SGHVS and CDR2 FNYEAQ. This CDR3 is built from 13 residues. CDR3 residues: CASSLEVTYEQYF. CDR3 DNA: TGTGCCAGCAGCTTAGAGGTGACTTACGAGCAGTACTTC.

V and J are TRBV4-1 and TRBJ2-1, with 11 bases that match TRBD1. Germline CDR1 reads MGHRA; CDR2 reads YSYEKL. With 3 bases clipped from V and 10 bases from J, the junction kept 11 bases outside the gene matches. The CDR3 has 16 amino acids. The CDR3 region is CASSHTQDRGLREQFF. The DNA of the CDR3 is TGCGCCAGCAGCCACACTCAGGACAGGGGGCTAAGGGAGCAGTTCTTC.

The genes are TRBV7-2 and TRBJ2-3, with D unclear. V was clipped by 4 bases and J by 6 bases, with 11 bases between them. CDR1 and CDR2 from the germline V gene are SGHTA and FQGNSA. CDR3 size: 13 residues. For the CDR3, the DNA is TGTGCCAGCAGCTCTGGACCCCAGGATACGCAGTATTTT. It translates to CASSSGPQDTQYF. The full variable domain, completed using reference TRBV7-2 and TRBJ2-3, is GAGVSQSPSNKVTEKGKDVELRCDPISGHTALYWYRQSLGQGLEFLIYFQGNSAPDKSGLPSDRFSAERTGGSVSTLTIQRTQQEDSAVYLCASSSGPQDTQYFGPGTRLTVL.

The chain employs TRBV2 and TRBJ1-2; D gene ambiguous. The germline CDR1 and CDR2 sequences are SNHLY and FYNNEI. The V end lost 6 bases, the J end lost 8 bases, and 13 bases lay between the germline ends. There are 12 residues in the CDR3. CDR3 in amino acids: CASRDYSSGYTF. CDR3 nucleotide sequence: TGTGCCAGCAGGGATTACTCCTCGGGCTACACCTTC.

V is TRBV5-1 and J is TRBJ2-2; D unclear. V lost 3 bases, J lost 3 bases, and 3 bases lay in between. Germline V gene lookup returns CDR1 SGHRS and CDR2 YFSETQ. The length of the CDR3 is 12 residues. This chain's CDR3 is CASSSYTGELFF. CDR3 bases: TGCGCCAGCAGCTCCTACACCGGGGAGCTGTTTTTT. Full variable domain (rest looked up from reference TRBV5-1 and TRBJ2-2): KAGVTQTPRYLIKTRGQQVTLSCSPISGHRSVSWYQQTPGQGLQFLFEYFSETQRNKGNFPGRFSGRQFSNSRSEMNVSTLELGDSALYLCASSSYTGELFFGEGSRLTVL.

CDR3: CASSLRESGNTIYF. The CDR3 DNA is TGTGCCAGCAGCCTAAGGGAGTCTGGAAACACCATATATTTT. The V and J genes are TRBV7-8 and TRBJ1-3; D unresolved. V shed 5 bases and J shed 1 base, with 9 bases lying between them. CDR1 and CDR2 (germline): SGHVS, FQNEAQ. The CDR3 spans 14 residues. The full variable domain, its missing parts supplied by reference TRBV7-8 and TRBJ1-3, is GAGVSQSPRYKVAKRGQDVALRCDPISGHVSLFWYQQALGQGPEFLTYFQNEAQLDKSGLPSDRFFAERPEGSVSTLKIQRTQQEDSAVYLCASSLRESGNTIYFGEGSWLTVV.

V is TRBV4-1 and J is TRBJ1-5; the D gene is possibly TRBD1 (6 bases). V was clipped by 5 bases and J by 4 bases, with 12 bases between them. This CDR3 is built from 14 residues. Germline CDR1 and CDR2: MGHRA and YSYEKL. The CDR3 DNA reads TGCGCCAGCAGCGTGGGGGCTGGGAATCAGCCCCAGCATTTT. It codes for CASSVGAGNQPQHF.

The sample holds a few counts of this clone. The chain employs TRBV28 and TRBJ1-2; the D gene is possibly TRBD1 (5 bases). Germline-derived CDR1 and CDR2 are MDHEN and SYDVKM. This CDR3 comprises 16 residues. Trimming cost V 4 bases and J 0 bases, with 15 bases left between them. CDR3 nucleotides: TGTGCCAGCAGTTGGGACCCGGAATCCTCTAACTATGGCTACACCTTC. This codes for CASSWDPESSNYGYTF.

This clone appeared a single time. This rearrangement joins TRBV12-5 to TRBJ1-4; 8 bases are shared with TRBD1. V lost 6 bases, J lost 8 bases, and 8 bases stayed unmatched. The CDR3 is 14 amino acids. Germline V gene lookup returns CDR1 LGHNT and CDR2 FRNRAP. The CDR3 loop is CASGRDRGAEKLFF. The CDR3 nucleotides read TGTGCTAGTGGCCGAGACAGGGGTGCCGAAAAACTGTTTTTT.

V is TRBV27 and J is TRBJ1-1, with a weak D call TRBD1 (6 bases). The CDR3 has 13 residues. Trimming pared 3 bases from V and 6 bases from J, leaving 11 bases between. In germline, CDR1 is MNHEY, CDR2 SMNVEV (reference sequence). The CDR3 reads CASSFRGRAEAFF. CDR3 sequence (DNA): TGTGCCAGCAGTTTTAGGGGGAGGGCTGAAGCTTTCTTT.

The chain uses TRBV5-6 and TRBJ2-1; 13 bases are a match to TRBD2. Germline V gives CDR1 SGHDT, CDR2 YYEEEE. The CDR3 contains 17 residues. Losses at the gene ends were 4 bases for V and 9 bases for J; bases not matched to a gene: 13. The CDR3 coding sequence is TGTGCCAGCAGCAGAAGAACTAGCGGGGGGGCCCCAAGTGAGCAGTTCTTC. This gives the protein CASSRRTSGGAPSEQFF.

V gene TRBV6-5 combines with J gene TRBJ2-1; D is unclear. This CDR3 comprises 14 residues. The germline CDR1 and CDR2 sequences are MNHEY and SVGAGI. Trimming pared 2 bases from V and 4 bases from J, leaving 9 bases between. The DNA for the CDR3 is TGTGCCAGCAGTTACAGGGAACATTACAATGAGCAGTTCTTC. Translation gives CASSYREHYNEQFF.

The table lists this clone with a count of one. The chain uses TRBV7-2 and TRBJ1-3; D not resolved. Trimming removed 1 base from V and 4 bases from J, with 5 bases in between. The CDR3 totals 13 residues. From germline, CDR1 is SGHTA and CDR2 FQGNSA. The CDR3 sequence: CASSLVLGNTIYF. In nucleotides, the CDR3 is TGTGCCAGCAGCTTAGTATTGGGAAACACCATATATTTT. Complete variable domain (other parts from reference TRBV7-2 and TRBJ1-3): GAGVSQSPSNKVTEKGKDVELRCDPISGHTALYWYRQSLGQGLEFLIYFQGNSAPDKSGLPSDRFSAERTGGSVSTLTIQRTQQEDSAVYLCASSLVLGNTIYFGEGSWLTVV.

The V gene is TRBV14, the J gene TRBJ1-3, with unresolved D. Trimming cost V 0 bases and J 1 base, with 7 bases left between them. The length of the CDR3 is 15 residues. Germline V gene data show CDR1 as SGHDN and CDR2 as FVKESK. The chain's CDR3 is CASSQDFGSGNTIYF. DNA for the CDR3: TGTGCCAGCAGCCAAGATTTCGGTTCTGGAAACACCATATATTTT.

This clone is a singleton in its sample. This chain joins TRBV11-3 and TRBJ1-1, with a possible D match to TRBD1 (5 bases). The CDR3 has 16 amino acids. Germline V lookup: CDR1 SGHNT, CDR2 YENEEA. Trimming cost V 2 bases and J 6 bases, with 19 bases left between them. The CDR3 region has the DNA TGTGCCAGCAGCTTAAGACGGCAGGTCGGGGGAGCTGAAGCTTTCTTT. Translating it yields CASSLRRQVGGAEAFF. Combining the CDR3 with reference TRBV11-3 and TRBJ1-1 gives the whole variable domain EAGVVQSPRYKIIEKKQPVAFWCNPISGHNTLYWYLQNLGQGPELLIRYENEEAVDDSQLPKDRFSAERLKGVDSTLKIQPAELGDSAVYLCASSLRRQVGGAEAFFGQGTRLTVV.

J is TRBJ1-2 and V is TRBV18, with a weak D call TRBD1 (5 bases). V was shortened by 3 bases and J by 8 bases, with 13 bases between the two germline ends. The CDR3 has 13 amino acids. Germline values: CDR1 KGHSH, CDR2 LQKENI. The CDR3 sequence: CASSPDGGSGYTF. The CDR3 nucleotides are TGTGCCAGCTCACCCGATGGGGGGTCCGGCTACACCTTC.

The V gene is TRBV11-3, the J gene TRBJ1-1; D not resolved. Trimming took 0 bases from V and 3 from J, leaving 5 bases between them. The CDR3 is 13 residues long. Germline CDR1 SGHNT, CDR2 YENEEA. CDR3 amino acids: CASSLEFYTEAFF. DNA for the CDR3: TGTGCCAGCAGCTTAGAGTTCTACACTGAAGCTTTCTTT.

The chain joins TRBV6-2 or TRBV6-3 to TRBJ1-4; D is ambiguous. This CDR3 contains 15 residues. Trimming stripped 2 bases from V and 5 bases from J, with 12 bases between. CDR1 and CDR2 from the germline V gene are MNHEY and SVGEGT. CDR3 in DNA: TGTGCCAGCAGTTACGTTATGGGTCTCAATGAAAAACTGTTTTTT. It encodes CASSYVMGLNEKLFF.

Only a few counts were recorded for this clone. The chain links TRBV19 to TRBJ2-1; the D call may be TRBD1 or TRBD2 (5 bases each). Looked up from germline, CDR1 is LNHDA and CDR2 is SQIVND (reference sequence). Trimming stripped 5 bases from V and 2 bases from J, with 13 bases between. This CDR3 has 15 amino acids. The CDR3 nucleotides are TGTGCCAGTAGTCTCGGTCGAGGGGCCTACAATGAGCAGTTCTTC. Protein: CASSLGRGAYNEQFF.

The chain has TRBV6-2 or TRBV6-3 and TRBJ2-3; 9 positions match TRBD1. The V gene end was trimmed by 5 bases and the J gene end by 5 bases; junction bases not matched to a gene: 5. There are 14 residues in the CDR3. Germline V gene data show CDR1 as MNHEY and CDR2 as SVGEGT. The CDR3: CASSPTGGEDTQYF. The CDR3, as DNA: TGTGCCAGCAGTCCGACAGGGGGTGAAGATACGCAGTATTTT.

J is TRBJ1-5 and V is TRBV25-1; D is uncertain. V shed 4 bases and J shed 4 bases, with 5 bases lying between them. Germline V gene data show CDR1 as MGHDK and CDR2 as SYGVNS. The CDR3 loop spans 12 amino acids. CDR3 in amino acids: CASSVGNQPQHF. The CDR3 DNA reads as TGTGCCAGCAGTGTGGGGAATCAGCCCCAGCATTTT.